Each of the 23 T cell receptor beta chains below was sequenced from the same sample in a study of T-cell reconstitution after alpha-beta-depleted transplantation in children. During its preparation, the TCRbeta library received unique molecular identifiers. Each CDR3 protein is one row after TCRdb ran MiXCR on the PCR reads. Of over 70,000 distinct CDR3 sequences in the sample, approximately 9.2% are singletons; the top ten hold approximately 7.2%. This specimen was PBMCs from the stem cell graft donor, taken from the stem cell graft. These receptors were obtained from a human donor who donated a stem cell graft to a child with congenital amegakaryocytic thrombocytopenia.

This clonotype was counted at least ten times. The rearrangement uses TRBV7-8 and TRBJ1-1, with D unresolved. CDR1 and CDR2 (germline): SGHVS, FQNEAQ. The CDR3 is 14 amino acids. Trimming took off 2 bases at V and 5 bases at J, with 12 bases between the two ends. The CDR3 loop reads CASSLSLAGTEAFF. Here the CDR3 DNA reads TGTGCCAGCAGCTTAAGTCTGGCGGGTACTGAAGCTTTCTTT.

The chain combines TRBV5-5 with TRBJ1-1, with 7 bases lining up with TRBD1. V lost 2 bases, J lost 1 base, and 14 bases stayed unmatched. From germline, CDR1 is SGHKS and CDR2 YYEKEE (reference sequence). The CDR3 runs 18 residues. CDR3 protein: CASSFSPGQPRRNTEAFF. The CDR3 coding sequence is TGTGCCAGCAGCTTCTCCCCGGGACAGCCCCGGAGGAACACTGAAGCTTTCTTT. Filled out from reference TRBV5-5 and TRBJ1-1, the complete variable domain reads DAGVTQSPTHLIKTRGQQVTLRCSPISGHKSVSWYQQVLGQGPQFIFQYYEKEERGRGNFPDRFSARQFPNYSSELNVNALLLGDSALYLCASSFSPGQPRRNTEAFFGQGTRLTVV.

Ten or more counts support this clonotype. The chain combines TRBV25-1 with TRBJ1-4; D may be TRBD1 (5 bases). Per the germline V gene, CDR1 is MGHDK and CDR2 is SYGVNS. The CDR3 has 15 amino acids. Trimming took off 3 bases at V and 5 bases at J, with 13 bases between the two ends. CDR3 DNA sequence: TGTGCCAGCAGTGACCAGGGACTACCGAATGAAAAACTGTTTTTT. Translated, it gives CASSDQGLPNEKLFF.

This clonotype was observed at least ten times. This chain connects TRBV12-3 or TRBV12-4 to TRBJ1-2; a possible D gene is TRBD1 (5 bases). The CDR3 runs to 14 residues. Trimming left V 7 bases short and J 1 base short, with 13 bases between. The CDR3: CASNGGLVNYGYTF. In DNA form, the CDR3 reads TGTGCCAGCAACGGGGGACTAGTTAACTATGGCTACACCTTC.

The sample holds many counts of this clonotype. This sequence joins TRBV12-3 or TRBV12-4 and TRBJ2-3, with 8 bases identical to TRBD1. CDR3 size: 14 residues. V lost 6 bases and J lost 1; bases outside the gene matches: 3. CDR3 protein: CASSETGGTDTQYF. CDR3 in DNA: TGTGCCAGCAGCGAGACAGGGGGCACAGATACGCAGTATTTT.

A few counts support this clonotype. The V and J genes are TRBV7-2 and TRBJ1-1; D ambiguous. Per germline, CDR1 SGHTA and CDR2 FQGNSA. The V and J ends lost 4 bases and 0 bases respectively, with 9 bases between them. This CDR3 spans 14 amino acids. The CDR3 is CASSSWTLNTEAFF. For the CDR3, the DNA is TGTGCCAGCAGCTCGTGGACCTTGAACACTGAAGCTTTCTTT.

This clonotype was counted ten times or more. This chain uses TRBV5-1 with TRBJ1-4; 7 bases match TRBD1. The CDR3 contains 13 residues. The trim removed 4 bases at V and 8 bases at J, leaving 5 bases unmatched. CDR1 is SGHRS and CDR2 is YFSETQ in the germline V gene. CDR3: CASSTETGEKLFF. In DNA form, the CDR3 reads TGCGCCAGCAGCACCGAGACAGGGGAAAAACTGTTTTTT.

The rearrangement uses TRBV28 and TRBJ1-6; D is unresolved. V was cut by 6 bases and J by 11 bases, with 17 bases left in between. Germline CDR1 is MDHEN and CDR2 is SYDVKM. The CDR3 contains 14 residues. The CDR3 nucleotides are TGTGCCAGCAGCCAGACATCTTCCAGCCCACCCCTCCACTTT. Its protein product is CASSQTSSSPPLHF.

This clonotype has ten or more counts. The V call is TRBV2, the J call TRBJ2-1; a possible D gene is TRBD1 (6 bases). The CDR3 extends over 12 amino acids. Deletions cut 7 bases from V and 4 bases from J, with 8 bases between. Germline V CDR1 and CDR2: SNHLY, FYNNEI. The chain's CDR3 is CASNTGYNEQFF. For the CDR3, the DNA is TGTGCCAGCAATACAGGGTACAATGAGCAGTTCTTC. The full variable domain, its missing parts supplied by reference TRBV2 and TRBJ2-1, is EPEVTQTPSHQVTQMGQEVILRCVPISNHLYFYWYRQILGQKVEFLVSFYNNEISEKSEIFDDQFSVERPDGSNFTLKIRSTKLEDSAMYFCASNTGYNEQFFGPGTRLTVL.

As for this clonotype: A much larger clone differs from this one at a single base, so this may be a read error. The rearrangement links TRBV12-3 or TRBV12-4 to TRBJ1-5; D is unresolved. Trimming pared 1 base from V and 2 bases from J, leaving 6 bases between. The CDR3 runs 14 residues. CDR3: CASSLGPGNQPQHF. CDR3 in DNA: TGTGCCAGCAGTTTAGGACCCGGCAATCAGCCCCAGCATTTT.

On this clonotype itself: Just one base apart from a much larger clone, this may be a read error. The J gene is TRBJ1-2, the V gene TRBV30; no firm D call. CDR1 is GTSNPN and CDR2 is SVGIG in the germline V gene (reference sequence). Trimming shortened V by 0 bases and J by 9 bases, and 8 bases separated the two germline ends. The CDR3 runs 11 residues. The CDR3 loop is CAWSVGYSYTF. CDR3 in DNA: TGTGCCTGGAGTGTTGGATATAGCTACACCTTC. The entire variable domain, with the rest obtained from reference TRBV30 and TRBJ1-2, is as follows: SQTIHQWPATLVQPVGSPLSLECTVEGTSNPNLYWYRQAAGRGLQLLFYSVGIGQISSEVPQNLSASRPQDRQFILSSKKLLLSDSGFYLCAWSVGYSYTFGSGTRLTVV.

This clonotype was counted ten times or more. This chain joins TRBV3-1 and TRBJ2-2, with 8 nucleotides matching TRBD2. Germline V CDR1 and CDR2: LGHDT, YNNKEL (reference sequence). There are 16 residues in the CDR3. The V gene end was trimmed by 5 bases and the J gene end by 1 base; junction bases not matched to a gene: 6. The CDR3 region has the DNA TGTGCCAGCAGCACTAGCGGAAGAGTGAACACCGGGGAGCTGTTTTTT. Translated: CASSTSGRVNTGELFF. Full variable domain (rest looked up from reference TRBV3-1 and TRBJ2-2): DTAVSQTPKYLVTQMGNDKSIKCEQNLGHDTMYWYKQDSKKFLKIMFSYNNKELIINETVPNRFSPKSPDKAHLNLHINSLELGDSAVYFCASSTSGRVNTGELFFGEGSRLTVL.

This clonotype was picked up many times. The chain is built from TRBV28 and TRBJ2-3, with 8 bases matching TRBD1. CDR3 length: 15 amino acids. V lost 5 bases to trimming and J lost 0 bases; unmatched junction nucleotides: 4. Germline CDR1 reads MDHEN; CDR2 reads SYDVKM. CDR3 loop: CASSLGQASTDTQYF. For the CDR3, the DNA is TGTGCCAGCAGTCTGGGACAGGCTAGCACAGATACGCAGTATTTT. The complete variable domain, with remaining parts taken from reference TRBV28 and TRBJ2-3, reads DVKVTQSSRYLVKRTGEKVFLECVQDMDHENMFWYRQDPGLGLRLIYFSYDVKMKEKGDIPEGYSVSREKKERFSLILESASTNQTSMYLCASSLGQASTDTQYFGPGTRLTVL.

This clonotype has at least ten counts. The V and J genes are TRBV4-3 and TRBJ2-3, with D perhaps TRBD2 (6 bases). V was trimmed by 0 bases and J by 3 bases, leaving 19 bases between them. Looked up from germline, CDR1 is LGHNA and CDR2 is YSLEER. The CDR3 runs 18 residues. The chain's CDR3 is CASSQDLPRDWATDTQYF. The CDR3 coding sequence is TGCGCCAGCAGCCAAGATTTACCCCGGGACTGGGCGACAGATACGCAGTATTTT.

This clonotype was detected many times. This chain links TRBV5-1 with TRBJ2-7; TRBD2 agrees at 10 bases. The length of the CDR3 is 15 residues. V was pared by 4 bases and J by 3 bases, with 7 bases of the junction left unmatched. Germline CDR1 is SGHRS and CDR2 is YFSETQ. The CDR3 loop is CASSPVAGGSYEQYF. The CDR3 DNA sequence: TGCGCCAGCAGCCCTGTAGCGGGAGGAAGCTACGAGCAGTACTTC. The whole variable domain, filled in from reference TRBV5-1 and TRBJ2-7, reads KAGVTQTPRYLIKTRGQQVTLSCSPISGHRSVSWYQQTPGQGLQFLFEYFSETQRNKGNFPGRFSGRQFSNSRSEMNVSTLELGDSALYLCASSPVAGGSYEQYFGPGTRLTVT.

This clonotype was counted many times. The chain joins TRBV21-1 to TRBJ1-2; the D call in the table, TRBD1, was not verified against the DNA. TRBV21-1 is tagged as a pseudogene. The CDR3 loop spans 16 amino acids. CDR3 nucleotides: TGTGCCAGCAGCAAAGAAAGCCAGGGTGCATCTTATGGCTACACCTTC. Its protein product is CASSKESQGASYGYTF.

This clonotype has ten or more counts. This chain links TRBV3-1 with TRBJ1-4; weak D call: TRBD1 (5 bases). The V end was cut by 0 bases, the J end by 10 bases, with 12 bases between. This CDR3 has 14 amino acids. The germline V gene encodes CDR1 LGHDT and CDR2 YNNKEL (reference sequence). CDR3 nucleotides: TGTGCCAGCAGCCAAGATGTGGGGGTAGGAAAACTGTTTTTT. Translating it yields CASSQDVGVGKLFF.

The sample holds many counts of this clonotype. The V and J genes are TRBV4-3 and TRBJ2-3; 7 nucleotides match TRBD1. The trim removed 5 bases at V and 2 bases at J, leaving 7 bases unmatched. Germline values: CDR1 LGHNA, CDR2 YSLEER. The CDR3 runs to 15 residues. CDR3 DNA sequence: TGCGCCAGCAGCAGCCGGGACAGTTACACAGATACGCAGTATTTT. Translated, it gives CASSSRDSYTDTQYF.

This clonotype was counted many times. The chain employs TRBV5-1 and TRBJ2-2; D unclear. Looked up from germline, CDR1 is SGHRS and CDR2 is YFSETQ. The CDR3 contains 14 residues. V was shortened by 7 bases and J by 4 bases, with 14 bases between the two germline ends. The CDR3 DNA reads TGCGCCAGCCGGGCGAGCTGGTCCACCGGGGAGCTGTTTTTT. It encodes CASRASWSTGELFF.

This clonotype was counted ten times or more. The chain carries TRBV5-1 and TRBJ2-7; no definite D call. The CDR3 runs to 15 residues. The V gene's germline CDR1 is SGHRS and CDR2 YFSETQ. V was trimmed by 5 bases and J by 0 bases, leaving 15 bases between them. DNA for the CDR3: TGCGCCAGCAGGGAAGGACCGACAAGCTCCTACGAGCAGTACTTC. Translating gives CASREGPTSSYEQYF.

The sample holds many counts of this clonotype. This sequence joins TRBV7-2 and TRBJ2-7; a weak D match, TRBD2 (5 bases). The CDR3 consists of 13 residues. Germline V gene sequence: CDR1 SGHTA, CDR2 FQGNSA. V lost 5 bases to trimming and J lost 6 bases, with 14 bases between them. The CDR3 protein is CASSPGLAFEQYF. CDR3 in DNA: TGTGCCAGCAGCCCTGGACTGGCCTTCGAGCAGTACTTC.

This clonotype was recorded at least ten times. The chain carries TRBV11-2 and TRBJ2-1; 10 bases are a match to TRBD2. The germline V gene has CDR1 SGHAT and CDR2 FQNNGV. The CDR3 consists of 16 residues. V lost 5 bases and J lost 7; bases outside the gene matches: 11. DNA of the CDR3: TGTGCCAGCAGCGAACCAAGCGGGAGGGCTTTAAATGAGCAGTTCTTC. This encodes CASSEPSGRALNEQFF.

CDR3 residues: CSATRGGASDTQYF. The CDR3 DNA follows: TGCAGTGCTACGAGGGGGGGGGCATCAGATACGCAGTATTTT. The V call is TRBV20-1, the J call TRBJ2-3, with TRBD2 as a possible D gene (7 bases). Germline-derived CDR1 and CDR2 are DFQATT and SNEGSKA (reference sequence). The CDR3 is 14 amino acids. The V end was cut by 4 bases, the J end by 4 bases, with 15 bases between.